The clone carrying this T cell receptor (beta chain) was seen only a few times. The PCR ran on 60 Vbeta and 13 Jbeta primers. Assay used: immunoSEQ multiplex PCR; TCRdb lists only in-frame clones, some missing. The sample yields about 140,000 clones, over 70% seen once. These data belong to a study of cytomegalovirus exposure and HLA in healthy donors. This CDR3 comprises 13 residues. Trimming took 9 bases from V and 7 from J, leaving 18 bases between them. Germline V gene sequence: CDR1 MNHEY, CDR2 SMNVEV (reference sequence). The chain uses TRBV27 and TRBJ1-1; D gene uncertain. The specimen sequenced was PBMCs. The receptor was derived from a man younger than 30 in good health and CMV-seronegative. This chain's CDR3 is CASPPGKVLEAFF. CDR3 sequence (DNA): TGTGCCAGTCCCCCGGGGAAGGTCCTTGAAGCTTTCTTT.